This T cell receptor beta chain was captured in a study of technical replicates of blood from a few donors. The CDR3 spans 15 residues. Germline V gene sequence: CDR1 SGHAT, CDR2 FQNNGV. V lost 4 bases and J 6 bases, leaving 19 bases between the germline ends. Clones were read by immunoSEQ multiplex PCR, and TCRdb kept only the in-frame ones, dropping some. The profile shows 13,000 or so clones, 85% to 95% of them singletons. This receptor was identified in a human donor in good health. The chain combines TRBV11-2 with TRBJ2-7; tentatively, D is TRBD1 (6 bases). The material sequenced was PBMCs. CDR3: CASSSPAGGSGEQYF. The CDR3 region has the DNA TGTGCCAGCAGCTCCCCGGCTGGGGGCTCCGGCGAGCAGTACTTC.